The 27 T cell receptor beta chains reported below all come from one sample, sequenced in a study of cytomegalovirus exposure and HLA in healthy donors. The PCR used 60 Vbeta and 13 Jbeta primers. TCRdb's table, derived via immunoSEQ multiplex PCR, lists solely in-frame clones and lacks some. The data show 150,000 or so clones, 60% to 80% seen once. The sequenced sample consisted of PBMCs. These receptors were obtained from a female donor in good health and CMV-seronegative.

V is TRBV28 and J is TRBJ2-3; no definite D call. This CDR3 has 11 amino acids. The V and J ends lost 8 bases and 6 bases respectively, with 9 bases between them. In germline, CDR1 is MDHEN, CDR2 SYDVKM. In DNA form, the CDR3 reads TGTGCCAGCGTATCTGAGGATACGCAGTATTTT. Protein product: CASVSEDTQYF. Supplemented by reference TRBV28 and TRBJ2-3, the full variable domain reads DVKVTQSSRYLVKRTGEKVFLECVQDMDHENMFWYRQDPGLGLRLIYFSYDVKMKEKGDIPEGYSVSREKKERFSLILESASTNQTSMYLCASVSEDTQYFGPGTRLTVL.

The V and J genes are TRBV2 and TRBJ2-2; D is perhaps TRBD2 (5 bases). With 7 bases removed from V and 0 bases from J, the gap between germline ends came to 12 bases. In germline, CDR1 is SNHLY, CDR2 FYNNEI. This CDR3 spans 15 amino acids. This CDR3 reads CASKADFANTGELFF. In DNA form, the CDR3 reads TGTGCCAGCAAAGCGGACTTCGCGAACACCGGGGAGCTGTTTTTT.

This chain links TRBV6-1 with TRBJ1-1; possible D gene TRBD1, 5 bases. The germline V gene encodes CDR1 MNHNS and CDR2 SASEGT. Trimming removed 0 bases at V and 8 bases at J, with 13 bases between. The CDR3 has 14 residues. In DNA, the CDR3 is TGTGCCAGCAGTGAAGCGCTGGGAGGGGCCGAAGCTTTCTTT. Its translation is CASSEALGGAEAFF.

The CDR3 DNA sequence: TGTGCCAGCAGCCCAGGGGGACACCAGAATTCACCCCTCCACTTT. This encodes CASSPGGHQNSPLHF. V is TRBV7-3 and J is TRBJ1-6; TRBD1 agrees at 7 bases. Losses at the gene ends were 5 bases for V and 7 bases for J; bases not matched to a gene: 8. From germline, CDR1 is SGHTA and CDR2 FQGTGA. The CDR3 is 15 residues long.

The CDR3 region is CASSVYRAGELFF. The CDR3 region has the DNA TGTGCCAGCAGCGTATACAGGGCCGGGGAGCTGTTTTTT. The V and J genes are TRBV9 and TRBJ2-2, with D possibly TRBD1 on 6 matching bases. The germline V gene encodes CDR1 SGDLS and CDR2 YYNGEE. Trimming removed 1 base at V and 6 bases at J, with 7 bases between. The CDR3 consists of 13 residues.

V usage is TRBV7-2 and J usage is TRBJ1-3, with D unresolved. Germline lookup yields CDR1 SGHTA and CDR2 FQGNSA. The CDR3 is 16 residues long. V was shortened by 0 bases and J by 3 bases, with 12 bases between the two germline ends. This CDR3 reads CASSLANGVLGNTIYF. The DNA of the CDR3 is TGTGCCAGCAGCTTAGCGAACGGGGTTCTTGGAAACACCATATATTTT.

V usage is TRBV27 and J usage is TRBJ2-2, with TRBD1 matching 8 bases. Germline CDR1 reads MNHEY; CDR2 reads SMNVEV (reference sequence). J was trimmed by 4 bases and V by 9 bases; bases with no gene match: 13. This CDR3 has 16 residues. The CDR3 protein is CASFPLTGVGTGELFF. The CDR3 region has the DNA TGTGCCAGTTTCCCGTTGACAGGGGTAGGCACCGGGGAGCTGTTTTTT.

This clone was counted a single time. The chain combines TRBV28 with TRBJ2-7; 9 nucleotides agree with TRBD1. There are 16 residues in the CDR3. Germline-derived CDR1 and CDR2 are MDHEN and SYDVKM. V was clipped by 4 bases and J by 2 bases; unmatched bases: 9. In DNA, the CDR3 is TGTGCCAGCAGTTCACCAGGGACAGGGATAACCTACGAGCAGTACTTC. This codes for CASSSPGTGITYEQYF.

CDR3 coding DNA: TGTGCCAGCACCCGTGTCGGGGGCCAAGAGACCCAGTACTTC. This translates into CASTRVGGQETQYF. The chain recombines TRBV5-5 with TRBJ2-5; D may be TRBD2 (6 bases). Germline V gene sequence: CDR1 SGHKS, CDR2 YYEKEE (reference sequence). The CDR3 totals 14 residues. The ends were cut back, 6 bases at V and 1 base at J, with 13 bases in the middle. The full variable domain, rest sourced from reference TRBV5-5 and TRBJ2-5, is DAGVTQSPTHLIKTRGQQVTLRCSPISGHKSVSWYQQVLGQGPQFIFQYYEKEERGRGNFPDRFSARQFPNYSSELNVNALLLGDSALYLCASTRVGGQETQYFGPGTRLLVL.

J is TRBJ2-7 and V is TRBV7-9; 9 positions match TRBD1. The germline gives CDR1 SEHNR, CDR2 FQNEAQ (reference sequence). V gave up 7 bases and J gave up 1 base; unmatched junction bases: 14. The CDR3 contains 17 residues. The CDR3 reads CASNSAPTGGASYEQYF. The DNA for the CDR3 is TGTGCCAGCAACTCGGCGCCCACAGGGGGCGCGTCCTACGAGCAGTACTTC.

V gene TRBV19 combines with J gene TRBJ2-2; TRBD1 aligns across 8 bases. The CDR3 covers 16 residues. V shed 5 bases and J 4 bases; nucleotides not matched to a gene: 9. In germline, CDR1 is LNHDA, CDR2 SQIVND (reference sequence). Written as DNA, the CDR3 is TGTGCCAGTAGTCTCCGACAGGGGTCGGGCACCGGGGAGCTGTTTTTT. Its protein is CASSLRQGSGTGELFF.

The chain is built from TRBV6-1 and TRBJ2-4; 13 bases line up with TRBD2. Germline V gives CDR1 MNHNS, CDR2 SASEGT. The CDR3 has 19 residues. V was clipped by 2 bases and J by 0 bases; unmatched bases: 7. The CDR3 loop reads CASSELGLAGSLAKNIQYF. CDR3 sequence (DNA): TGTGCCAGCAGTGAATTGGGACTAGCGGGGTCACTAGCCAAAAACATTCAGTACTTC.

The V and J genes are TRBV28 and TRBJ2-5; maybe TRBD2 (7 bases). V lost 1 base and J 1 base, leaving 16 bases between the germline ends. Germline CDR1 MDHEN, CDR2 SYDVKM. The CDR3 sequence is 17 residues long. DNA for the CDR3: TGTGCCAGCAGTTTATTGGGGGCGGGAGTCCTCCAAGAGACCCAGTACTTC. Protein sequence: CASSLLGAGVLQETQYF.

V usage is TRBV6-5 and J usage is TRBJ1-5; 7 nucleotides match TRBD1. The junction had 2 bases not matched to a gene; V was cut back by 5 bases and J by 1 base. Germline CDR1 reads MNHEY; CDR2 reads SVGAGI. The CDR3 totals 14 residues. This CDR3 is CASSGTASNQPQHF. CDR3 bases: TGTGCCAGCAGTGGGACAGCAAGCAATCAGCCCCAGCATTTT.

V is TRBV6-1 and J is TRBJ2-5; 9 nucleotides align to TRBD2. The closer fit of TRBJ2-7 to the DNA end suggests the J call may be wrong. CDR1 and CDR2 (germline): MNHNS, SASEGT. CDR3 length: 16 residues. CDR3 sequence (DNA): TGTGCCAGCAGTGGAGGGACTAGCCCGGTTTTCTACGAGCAGTACTTC. Its translation: CASSGGTSPVFYEQYF.

The gene calls are TRBV27 and TRBJ1-2; 7 bases agree with TRBD1. Germline values: CDR1 MNHEY, CDR2 SMNVEV (reference sequence). The junction had 16 bases not matched to a gene; V was cut back by 3 bases and J by 6 bases. This CDR3 is 17 amino acids long. In nucleotides, the CDR3 is TGTGCCAGCAGTTTGACCTCTCGGGAAGGGGGCATAAATGGCTACACCTTC. It codes for CASSLTSREGGINGYTF.

The gene calls are TRBV5-1 and TRBJ2-5; D might be TRBD2 (6 bases). The CDR3 contains 15 residues. CDR1 and CDR2 (germline): SGHRS, YFSETQ. Between the trimmed V and J ends, which lost 0 bases and 2 bases, there was a span of 11 bases. Here the CDR3 reads CASSLDVAEQETQYF. The DNA of the CDR3 is TGCGCCAGCAGCTTGGATGTAGCGGAGCAAGAGACCCAGTACTTC.

J is TRBJ1-3 and V is TRBV4-1; 8 nucleotides line up with TRBD1. The CDR3 consists of 17 residues. V lost 0 bases to trimming and J lost 0 bases; unmatched junction nucleotides: 4. Germline V gives CDR1 MGHRA, CDR2 YSYEKL. The CDR3 DNA is TGCGCCAGCAGCCAAGAGGACAGGGCCTTCTCTGGAAACACCATATATTTT. The encoded protein is CASSQEDRAFSGNTIYF.

The chain combines TRBV11-3 with TRBJ1-2; D not resolved. Germline V gene data show CDR1 as SGHNT and CDR2 as YENEEA. This CDR3 comprises 17 residues. V was trimmed by 2 bases and J by 0 bases, leaving 16 bases between them. CDR3 in amino acids: CASSLLMVPGPNYGYTF. Here the CDR3 DNA reads TGTGCCAGCAGCTTATTGATGGTTCCAGGCCCTAACTATGGCTACACCTTC. The full variable domain, rest sourced from reference TRBV11-3 and TRBJ1-2, is EAGVVQSPRYKIIEKKQPVAFWCNPISGHNTLYWYLQNLGQGPELLIRYENEEAVDDSQLPKDRFSAERLKGVDSTLKIQPAELGDSAVYLCASSLLMVPGPNYGYTFGSGTRLTVV.

This chain uses TRBV29-1 with TRBJ1-2; TRBD1 aligns across 10 bases. The CDR3 extends over 15 amino acids. J gave up 3 bases and V 4 bases, and 8 bases lay outside the gene matches. From germline, CDR1 is SQVTM and CDR2 ANQGSEA. CDR3 in DNA: TGCAGCGTTGGCCTGGGGGACAGGGGTTACTATGGCTACACCTTC. Translating it yields CSVGLGDRGYYGYTF.

The chain is built from TRBV10-3 and TRBJ2-3, with TRBD2 matching 7 bases. In germline, CDR1 is ENHRY, CDR2 SYGVKD. V lost 3 bases and J lost 2; bases outside the gene matches: 5. CDR3 size: 15 residues. CDR3 protein: CAISDVGTTTDTQYF. In DNA form, the CDR3 reads TGTGCCATCAGTGACGTGGGGACTACCACAGATACGCAGTATTTT.

The CDR3 here is CASSLSLRWGLRNEQFF. The CDR3 DNA reads TGTGCCAGCAGTTTATCGTTACGTTGGGGACTGAGGAATGAGCAGTTCTTC. The rearrangement links TRBV27 to TRBJ2-1, with a possible D match to TRBD2 (6 bases). V was trimmed by 0 bases and J by 7 bases, leaving 19 bases between them. The germline V gene has CDR1 MNHEY and CDR2 SMNVEV (reference sequence). CDR3 length: 17 amino acids.

CDR3 nucleotides: TGTGCCAGCAGTTTCGACAGGGGGCACGATGGCTACACCTTC. Amino acid sequence: CASSFDRGHDGYTF. The chain joins TRBV28 to TRBJ1-2; 10 nucleotides line up with TRBD1. The germline V gene has CDR1 MDHEN and CDR2 SYDVKM. Unmatched junction bases numbered 4, after V lost 3 bases and J lost 6 bases. The CDR3 runs 14 residues.

The rearrangement uses TRBV5-8 and TRBJ2-3, with 10 bases matching TRBD2. Germline lookup yields CDR1 SGHTS and CDR2 YDEGEE. With 0 bases clipped from V and 4 bases from J, the junction kept 8 bases outside the gene matches. This CDR3 is 17 amino acids long. CDR3: CASSLAPETSGPDTQYF. The CDR3 nucleotides are TGTGCCAGCAGCTTGGCCCCAGAGACTAGCGGGCCAGATACGCAGTATTTT.

The chain couples TRBV7-8 to TRBJ2-1, with D perhaps TRBD1 (5 bases). V dropped 5 bases and J dropped 5 bases, with 13 bases sitting between them. This CDR3 contains 14 residues. Germline V gives CDR1 SGHVS, CDR2 FQNEAQ. The CDR3 here is CASSPGGADNEQFF. CDR3 in DNA: TGTGCCAGCAGCCCGGGTGGGGCCGACAATGAGCAGTTCTTC.

This chain joins TRBV28 and TRBJ1-3; D ambiguous. Trimming cost V 3 bases and J 8 bases, with 8 bases left between them. Germline CDR1 is MDHEN and CDR2 is SYDVKM. This CDR3 spans 12 amino acids. CDR3 in amino acids: CASSFSADTIYF. The CDR3 DNA follows: TGTGCCAGCAGTTTTTCTGCGGACACCATATATTTT.

The chain links TRBV27 to TRBJ1-5; 7 bases are shared with TRBD1. The CDR3 spans 15 residues. J was trimmed by 0 bases and V by 4 bases; bases with no gene match: 3. Germline V gene data show CDR1 as MNHEY and CDR2 as SMNVEV (reference sequence). The CDR3 sequence is CASSWTGYSNQPQHF. DNA for the CDR3: TGTGCCAGCAGTTGGACAGGCTATAGCAATCAGCCCCAGCATTTT.